The sequence of this T cell receptor (beta chain) was determined in a study of spatial heterogeneity in lung cancer. Study as a whole: Consistently, beta-chain sequences turned up in larger numbers than alpha-chain sequences did.

Time point of the sample: sample taken at primary tumor resection. Unsorted tumor, nontumor lung tissue or cryopreserved PBMC supplied the whole RNA. Each CDR3 protein is one row after TCRdb ran MiXCR on the 5' RACE reads. The sample has 12,000 or so distinct CDR3 sequences; 9.5% to 15% are singletons. CDR3 size: 14 residues. Germline CDR1 and CDR2: SGDLS and YYNGEE. V was trimmed by 1 base and J by 1 base, leaving 8 bases between them. In its sample, this clonotype was seen a few times. Its specificity is unknown. General study points: For expanded intratumoral alpha and beta TCRs, counts tracked tumor mutation counts.

This sequence originates from a male donor with early-stage non-small cell lung cancer. The chain has TRBV9 and TRBJ1-1; no clear D. The material was lung tumor tissue, obtained at surgery. In DNA form, the CDR3 reads TGTGCCAGCAGCGTAAGTGGCTCGAACACTGAAGCTTTCTTT. Its protein is CASSVSGSNTEAFF. The variable domain in full, completed from reference TRBV9 and TRBJ1-1, reads DSGVTQTPKHLITATGQRVTLRCSPRSGDLSVYWYQQSLDQGLQFLIQYYNGEERAKGNILERFSAQQFPDLHSELNLSSLELGDSALYFCASSVSGSNTEAFFGQGTRLTVV.